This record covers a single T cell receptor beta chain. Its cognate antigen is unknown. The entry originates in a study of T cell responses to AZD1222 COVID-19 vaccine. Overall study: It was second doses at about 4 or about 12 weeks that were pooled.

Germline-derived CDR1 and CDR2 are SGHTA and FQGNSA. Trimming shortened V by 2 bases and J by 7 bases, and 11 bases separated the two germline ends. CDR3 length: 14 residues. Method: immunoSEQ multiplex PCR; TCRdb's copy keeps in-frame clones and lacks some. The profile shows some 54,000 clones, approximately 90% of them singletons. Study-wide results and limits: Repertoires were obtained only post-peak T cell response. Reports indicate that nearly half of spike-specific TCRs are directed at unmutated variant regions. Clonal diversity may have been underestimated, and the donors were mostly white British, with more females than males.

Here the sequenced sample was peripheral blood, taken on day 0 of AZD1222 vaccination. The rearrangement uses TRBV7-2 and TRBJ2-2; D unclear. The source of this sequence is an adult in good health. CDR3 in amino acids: CASSLPGLVGELFF. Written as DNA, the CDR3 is TGTGCCAGCAGCTTACCCGGGTTAGTCGGGGAGCTGTTTTTT. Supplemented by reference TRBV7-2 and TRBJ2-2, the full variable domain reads GAGVSQSPSNKVTEKGKDVELRCDPISGHTALYWYRQSLGQGLEFLIYFQGNSAPDKSGLPSDRFSAERTGGSVSTLTIQRTQQEDSAVYLCASSLPGLVGELFFGEGSRLTVL.